These T cell receptor beta chains were read from a single sample in a study of human T cells and chemical hapten exposure. Using its own MiXCR run on the RACE reads, TCRdb lists one record per CDR3 protein. This sample has 190,000 or so distinct CDR3 sequences; 25% to 30% occur once, and the top ten carry about 2.8%. The material was whole blood, obtained in connection with sensitization to the hapten diphenylcyclopropenone (DPC). The source of these receptors is a woman under 40 with alopecia areata. Some clones in this sample may be carry-over from other donors' samples. The CDR3 runs from the conserved cysteine through the conserved F or W. A D gene is named only where the DNA matches it firmly. Size is omitted from some rows. Given values are once, few, many or a class for expanded clones.

CDR3 protein,CDR3 DNA,J gene,V gene,CDR3 length,clone size,D gene
CASSLGVRIFTDTQYF,TGTGCCAGCAGCTTAGGGGTCCGAATATTCACAGATACGCAGTATTTT,TRBJ2-3,TRBV7-9,16,many,.
CASSSPLVQNTEAFF,TGTGCCAGCAGCTCGCCGTTGGTACAGAACACTGAAGCTTTCTTT,TRBJ1-1,TRBV5-4,15,many,.
CASSQVAGSGNQPQHF,TGCGCCAGCAGCCAAGTGGCAGGGTCTGGCAATCAGCCCCAGCATTTT,TRBJ1-5,TRBV4-1,16,.,.
CASSSGQPNTEAFF,TGCGCCAGCAGCTCGGGACAGCCGAACACTGAAGCTTTCTTT,TRBJ1-1,TRBV5-1,14,few,TRBD1
CATSPIGTSVVREQFF,TGTGCCACCAGCCCCATCGGGACTAGCGTGGTTAGGGAGCAGTTCTTC,TRBJ2-1,TRBV15,16,.,TRBD2
CSVPLPVRSNEQFF,TGCAGCGTACCCCTACCCGTACGTAGCAATGAGCAGTTCTTC,TRBJ2-1,TRBV29-1,14,few,.
CASSLTGKLYGYTF,TGTGCCAGCAGTTTAACGGGGAAGCTCTATGGCTACACCTTC,TRBJ1-2,TRBV12-3/TRBV12-4,14,.,.
CSAPPQLDQPQHF,TGCAGTGCTCCCCCGCAGCTGGATCAGCCCCAGCATTTT,TRBJ1-5,TRBV20-1,13,few,.
CASKDLLTSGNTGELFF,TGTGCCAGCAAAGATCTCCTGACTAGCGGGAACACCGGGGAGCTGTTTTTT,TRBJ2-2,TRBV28,17,.,TRBD2
CASSLRDSGYNSPLHF,TGTGCCAGCAGTCTCCGGGACAGTGGGTATAATTCACCCCTCCACTTT,TRBJ1-6,TRBV28,16,.,TRBD1
CSVTGQGASNTEAFF,TGCAGCGTTACGGGACAGGGGGCCTCGAACACTGAAGCTTTCTTT,TRBJ1-1,TRBV29-1,15,.,TRBD1
CASSFAGLLTGELFF,TGTGCCAGCAGTTTCGCGGGGTTGCTCACCGGGGAGCTGTTTTTT,TRBJ2-2,TRBV28,15,few,.
CATSDSTDYGYTF,TGTGCCACCAGTGATTCAACGGACTATGGCTACACCTTC,TRBJ1-2,TRBV24-1,13,.,.
CASSFPSGSPLHF,TGTGCCAGCAGCTTCCCATCGGGTTCACCCCTCCACTTT,TRBJ1-6,TRBV11-2,13,.,.
CASSPEQGRETQYF,TGTGCCAGCAGCCCGGAGCAGGGTAGAGAGACCCAGTACTTC,TRBJ2-5,TRBV4-2,14,few,.
CAWTRGSQETQYF,TGTGCCTGGACGAGGGGATCCCAAGAGACCCAGTACTTC,TRBJ2-5,TRBV30,13,.,.
CASSHPSGASYEQYF,TGTGCCAGCAGCCACCCTAGCGGGGCCTCCTACGAGCAGTACTTC,TRBJ2-7,TRBV7-9,15,.,TRBD2
CASSYYRGANYGYTF,TGTGCCAGCAGTTACTACAGGGGAGCTAACTATGGCTACACCTTC,TRBJ1-2,TRBV6-2/TRBV6-3,15,.,TRBD1
CASRLAGAGQNEQFF,TGTGCCAGCAGATTAGCGGGAGCAGGACAGAATGAGCAGTTCTTC,TRBJ2-1,TRBV6-1,15,.,TRBD2
CASRSPRGYSPLHF,TGTGCCAGCAGATCCCCCCGCGGCTATTCACCCCTCCACTTT,TRBJ1-6,TRBV28,14,few,.
CASSLVTSGGAWYNEQFF,TGTGCCAGCAGCTTAGTTACTAGCGGGGGGGCCTGGTACAATGAGCAGTTCTTC,TRBJ2-1,TRBV11-3,18,.,TRBD2
CASSSGPRLNGYTF,TGTGCCAGCAGTTCGGGACCGAGACTCAATGGCTACACCTTC,TRBJ1-2,TRBV27,14,.,.
CASSLVALNTEAFF,TGCGCCAGCAGCTTGGTAGCTTTGAACACTGAAGCTTTCTTT,TRBJ1-1,TRBV5-1,14,.,.
CASSLRQSQETQYF,TGCGCCAGCAGCTTGCGCCAGAGCCAAGAGACCCAGTACTTC,TRBJ2-5,TRBV5-1,14,.,.
CASSFRGTSNEKLFF,TGTGCCAGCAGTTTTCGAGGGACCTCTAATGAAAAACTGTTTTTT,TRBJ1-4,TRBV28,15,few,.
CASSYAGGPTGELFF,TGTGCCAGCAGCTATGCGGGGGGGCCCACCGGGGAGCTGTTTTTT,TRBJ2-2,TRBV27,15,.,TRBD2
CASARQPNTEAFF,TGTGCCAGCGCCCGGCAGCCGAACACTGAAGCTTTCTTT,TRBJ1-1,TRBV7-9,13,.,.
CASRPRWGSPLHF,TGTGCCAGCAGACCCCGTTGGGGTTCACCCCTCCACTTT,TRBJ1-6,TRBV7-2,13,.,.
CAISQGGAASPLHF,TGTGCCATCAGTCAGGGGGGGGCGGCTTCACCCCTCCACTTT,TRBJ1-6,TRBV10-3,14,few,TRBD1
CASTGTAASDEKLFF,TGTGCCAGCACCGGGACTGCCGCTTCGGATGAAAAACTGTTTTTT,TRBJ1-4,TRBV28,15,.,.
CSVDVGVDTQYF,TGCAGCGTTGATGTCGGGGTAGATACGCAGTATTTT,TRBJ2-3,TRBV29-1,12,few,.
CASSLIAGIAYNEQFF,TGCGCCAGCAGCTTGATAGCGGGGATAGCCTACAATGAGCAGTTCTTC,TRBJ2-1,TRBV5-1,16,.,TRBD2
CASSLVGETQYF,TGTGCCAGCAGTCTCGTGGGGGAGACCCAGTACTTC,TRBJ2-5,TRBV12-3/TRBV12-4,12,.,.
CASSRGRPQETQYF,TGTGCCAGCAGCCGGGGCAGGCCTCAAGAGACCCAGTACTTC,TRBJ2-5,TRBV6-2/TRBV6-3,14,once,.
CASRIRTGEEFF,TGTGCCAGCAGAATCAGGACGGGGGAGGAGTTCTTC,TRBJ2-1,TRBV28,12,.,.
CASSLFSTAGNTIYF,TGTGCCAGCAGTTTATTCTCGACAGCTGGAAACACCATATATTTT,TRBJ1-3,TRBV12-3/TRBV12-4,15,.,.
CASKAGEGGNTQYF,TGTGCCAGCAAAGCGGGAGAGGGAGGTAATACGCAGTATTTT,TRBJ2-3,TRBV25-1,14,.,TRBD2
CASSQERGWAYEQYF,TGCGCCAGCAGCCAAGAGCGGGGGTGGGCCTACGAGCAGTACTTC,TRBJ2-7,TRBV4-3,15,once,TRBD2
CSASTGGSYEQYF,TGCAGTGCTAGTACGGGGGGCTCCTACGAGCAGTACTTC,TRBJ2-7,TRBV20-1,13,.,TRBD2
CASSSRQDRNYEQYF,TGTGCCAGCAGCTCACGACAGGATAGGAACTACGAGCAGTACTTC,TRBJ2-7,TRBV28,15,.,.
CASSQRNNQPQHF,TGTGCCAGCAGCCAACGGAATAATCAGCCCCAGCATTTT,TRBJ1-5,TRBV7-2,13,few,.